The clone carrying this TCR beta chain turned up a few times. What it binds is unknown. The data are from a study of regulatory T cells in long-lasting Graves disease. Whole-study context: Positive TSH receptor antibodies alongside over 5 years of antithyroid drugs were what marked Graves' disease as persistent. Study results and caveats: Persistent disease preferred TRBV28, TRBJ1-2 and TRBJ2-5. Lower TCR diversity characterized persistent Graves' patients relative to newly diagnosed patients. Comparison showed that persistent patients shared more public clonotypes (under 3,000) than new patients (966).

Library construction for TCR beta used iRepertoire HTBI primers and Arm-PCR of CDR3 regions. TCRdb reprocessed the multiplex PCR reads via MiXCR and lists one record per CDR3 protein. The sample has about half a million distinct CDR3 sequences; about 20% are singletons. Time point here: persistent/refractory GD, antithyroid drugs over 5 years with positive TRAb. Isolated PBMC RNA provided the starting material for the TCR library. J was trimmed by 7 bases and V by 1 base; bases with no gene match: 7. This CDR3 comprises 16 residues. Per the germline V gene, CDR1 is LNHDA and CDR2 is SQIVND (reference sequence).

The sample consisted of peripheral blood mononuclear cells (PBMCs), taken when the disease was refractory, from a patient treated with antithyroid drugs. This sequence was found in a female donor with Graves disease. J is TRBJ1-4 and V is TRBV19; 9 bases align to TRBD1. CDR3 bases: TGTGCCAGTAGTATAGGCACCGGGACAGGGAGTGAAAAACTGTTTTTT. It yields the protein CASSIGTGTGSEKLFF.